Shown below are 26 T cell receptor beta chains from a single sample sequenced in a study of PD-1 blockade in classical Hodgkin lymphoma (dated by TCRdb to the early 2020s). Libraries were prepared through the immunoSEQ multiplex PCR assay. TCRdb limited this immuneACCESS table to in-frame rearrangements with V and J called. A share of clones is missing; checked studies link under half to unresolved V genes, and the rest is unexplained. In this sample the table shows about 21,000 clones, about 70% of which occur a single time. The ten largest clones capture over 15% of the sample. What the time point label conveys for this sample: cycle 4 day 1 (C4D1), after less than seven weeks of nivolumab. Relapse after autologous stem cell transplantation had occurred in all trial patients, and cohorts A, B and C were distinguished by prior brentuximab vedotin exposure. The specimen comprised peripheral blood mononuclear cells (PBMCs), sampled before the fourth cycle of nivolumab. Receptor source: a human donor with classical Hodgkin lymphoma.

This clone was observed a few times. V usage is TRBV5-1 and J usage is TRBJ2-7; 12 bases are shared with TRBD1. CDR3 length: 15 residues. The junction had 2 bases not matched to a gene; V was cut back by 2 bases and J by 2 bases. In germline, CDR1 is SGHRS, CDR2 YFSETQ. CDR3 DNA: TGCGCCAGCAGCTTTGGGACAGGGGGCACCTACGAGCAGTACTTC. It encodes CASSFGTGGTYEQYF.

This clone was picked up a small number of times. The V call is TRBV27, the J call TRBJ1-4; D perhaps matches TRBD1 (5 bases). CDR3 length equals 13 residues. From germline, CDR1 is MNHEY and CDR2 SMNVEV (reference sequence). V was clipped by 3 bases and J by 7 bases, with 9 bases between them. CDR3 region: CASSFIQGEKLFF. The CDR3 nucleotides are TGTGCCAGCAGTTTTATCCAGGGTGAAAAACTGTTTTTT.

The chain joins TRBV10-2 to TRBJ2-1, with TRBD1 matching 7 bases. With V trimmed by 7 bases and J by 1 base, 7 bases remained unmatched. The CDR3 loop spans 15 amino acids. CDR1 and CDR2 from the germline V gene are WSHSY and SAAADI. CDR3 sequence (DNA): TGCGCCAGCAACTGGGCAGGGGGTTCCTACAATGAGCAGTTCTTC. It specifies CASNWAGGSYNEQFF.

A single count supports this clone. The genes are TRBV7-9 and TRBJ2-3, with TRBD2 matching over 10 bases. J was trimmed by 4 bases and V by 0 bases; bases with no gene match: 10. The CDR3 is 18 residues long. Germline values: CDR1 SEHNR, CDR2 FQNEAQ (reference sequence). The DNA of the CDR3 is TGTGCCAGCAGCTTAGCGTGGGTAGCGGGAGGAGTGGCAGATACGCAGTATTTT. Translating it yields CASSLAWVAGGVADTQYF.

The chain links TRBV10-3 to TRBJ2-5; 8 bases fit TRBD2. The germline V gene has CDR1 ENHRY and CDR2 SYGVKD. This CDR3 has 16 residues. The trim removed 0 bases at V and 4 bases at J, leaving 7 bases unmatched. The chain's CDR3 is CAISESGGLAGETQYF. CDR3 in DNA: TGTGCCATCAGTGAGTCGGGAGGGCTAGCGGGAGAGACCCAGTACTTC.

The J gene is TRBJ1-2, the V gene TRBV29-1, with TRBD1 matching over 9 bases. The CDR3 runs 14 residues. In germline, CDR1 is SQVTM, CDR2 ANQGSEA. V was pared by 6 bases and J by 4 bases, with 9 bases of the junction left unmatched. The CDR3 region is CSVPGQGSTYGYTF. For the CDR3, the DNA is TGCAGCGTCCCCGGACAGGGGAGCACCTATGGCTACACCTTC.

The V gene is TRBV10-3, the J gene TRBJ2-1; TRBD2 might be the D (6 bases). The germline gives CDR1 ENHRY, CDR2 SYGVKD. CDR3 length equals 15 residues. V lost 4 bases and J lost 2, with 12 bases in between. In nucleotides, the CDR3 is TGTGCCATCAGTGTGCGGGACGCGACCTACAATGAGCAGTTCTTC. Residues: CAISVRDATYNEQFF.

The chain combines TRBV11-3 with TRBJ2-1, with TRBD1 matching 9 bases. This CDR3 comprises 17 residues. Germline V CDR1 and CDR2: SGHNT, YENEEA. With V trimmed by 5 bases and J by 7 bases, 15 bases remained unmatched. CDR3 amino acids: CASSRTGVGRRTNEQFF. The DNA for the CDR3 is TGTGCCAGCAGCCGGACAGGGGTCGGGAGGCGAACAAATGAGCAGTTCTTC.

This CDR3 is CASSPRRDDSYNEQFF. In nucleotides, the CDR3 is TGCGCCAGCAGCCCTCGCCGGGACGACTCCTACAATGAGCAGTTCTTC. The rearrangement uses TRBV4-1 and TRBJ2-1, with D perhaps being TRBD1 or TRBD2 (5 bases each). This CDR3 comprises 16 residues. The V gene lost 4 bases and the J gene lost 0 bases, with 13 bases spanning the gap. Looked up from germline, CDR1 is MGHRA and CDR2 is YSYEKL.

This chain joins TRBV5-4 and TRBJ2-3, with D unclear. V lost 1 base and J lost 5, with 8 bases in between. Germline V lookup: CDR1 SGHNT, CDR2 YYREEE (reference sequence). The CDR3 runs 13 residues. CDR3 bases: TGTGCCAGCAGCTTGAGCCAAGGAGATACGCAGTATTTT. The encoded protein is CASSLSQGDTQYF.

This rearrangement joins TRBV5-5 to TRBJ1-5; weak D call: TRBD1 (5 bases). The germline V gene encodes CDR1 SGHKS and CDR2 YYEKEE (reference sequence). The CDR3 is 17 residues long. Trimming cost V 2 bases and J 0 bases, with 15 bases left between them. The CDR3 DNA reads as TGTGCCAGCAGCTTTAGACAGTCCTTTAATAGCAATCAGCCCCAGCATTTT. It yields the protein CASSFRQSFNSNQPQHF.

The V gene is TRBV7-2, the J gene TRBJ2-1, with D possibly TRBD2 on 6 matching bases. This CDR3 region has 11 residues. Germline assignment: CDR1 SGHTA and CDR2 FQGNSA. CDR3 coding DNA: TGTGTGGAGCGGGTGAGAAATGAGCAGTTCTTC. Amino acid sequence: CVERVRNEQFF.

This rearrangement joins TRBV2 to TRBJ1-4; tentatively, D is TRBD1 (6 bases). The V end lost 11 bases, the J end lost 0 bases, and 10 bases lay between the germline ends. CDR3 length equals 13 residues. CDR1 and CDR2 (germline): SNHLY, FYNNEI. The DNA for the CDR3 is TGTGCCTGGACAGCTACAACTAATGAAAAACTGTTTTTT. Its translation is CAWTATTNEKLFF.

This clone was detected only once. The chain recombines TRBV19 with TRBJ2-2; 10 positions agree with TRBD2. CDR1 is LNHDA, CDR2 SQIVND, per germline (reference sequence). With 0 bases clipped from V and 6 bases from J, the junction kept 4 bases outside the gene matches. The CDR3 consists of 16 residues. The CDR3 loop is CASSIDLAGVPGELFF. CDR3 nucleotide sequence: TGTGCCAGTAGTATAGATCTAGCGGGAGTCCCCGGGGAGCTGTTTTTT.

The V gene is TRBV11-1, the J gene TRBJ2-5; D not resolved. V was clipped by 4 bases and J by 2 bases, with 11 bases between them. CDR1 SGHAT and CDR2 FQDESV come from the germline V gene (reference sequence). The CDR3 spans 14 residues. CDR3 nucleotide sequence: TGTGCCAGCAGCTCCATAGGTTTACAAGAGACCCAGTACTTC. Translation gives CASSSIGLQETQYF. Full variable domain (missing parts from reference TRBV11-1 and TRBJ2-5): EAEVAQSPRYKITEKSQAVAFWCDPISGHATLYWYRQILGQGPELLVQFQDESVVDDSQLPKDRFSAERLKGVDSTLKIQPAELGDSAMYLCASSSIGLQETQYFGPGTRLLVL.

The chain is built from TRBV5-1 and TRBJ2-2; 10 nucleotides align to TRBD1. V lost 1 base and J lost 6; bases outside the gene matches: 6. Germline lookup yields CDR1 SGHRS and CDR2 YFSETQ. This CDR3 spans 16 amino acids. DNA for the CDR3: TGCGCCAGCAGCTTGCGAGGGACAGGGGATTCCGGGGAGCTGTTTTTT. This gives the protein CASSLRGTGDSGELFF.

The chain combines TRBV2 with TRBJ1-4, with TRBD1 matching over 7 bases. CDR1 and CDR2 (germline): SNHLY, FYNNEI. J gave up 7 bases and V 6 bases, and 11 bases lay outside the gene matches. The CDR3 covers 15 residues. The CDR3 region has the DNA TGTGCCAGCAGGGTGACAGGGACGGTGGGTGAAAAACTGTTTTTT. This gives the protein CASRVTGTVGEKLFF.

This chain uses TRBV7-9 with TRBJ1-1; D call uncertain. From germline, CDR1 is SEHNR and CDR2 FQNEAQ (reference sequence). V shed 5 bases and J shed 0 bases, with 13 bases lying between them. The CDR3 runs 15 residues. The CDR3 DNA is TGTGCCAGCAGCCCCCCAGAAAACATGAACACTGAAGCTTTCTTT. As protein: CASSPPENMNTEAFF.

The chain uses TRBV19 and TRBJ1-2; D ambiguous. V was cut by 2 bases and J by 2 bases, with 6 bases left in between. Germline V lookup: CDR1 LNHDA, CDR2 SQIVND (reference sequence). The CDR3 consists of 13 residues. This CDR3 reads CASSITTNYGYTF. As DNA, the CDR3 is TGTGCCAGTAGTATAACTACCAACTATGGCTACACCTTC.

This chain links TRBV6-5 with TRBJ2-7; D is perhaps TRBD1 or TRBD2 (6 bases each). The germline V gene has CDR1 MNHEY and CDR2 SVGAGI. Trimming removed 2 bases at V and 2 bases at J, with 13 bases between. The CDR3 length is 15 residues. CDR3 bases: TGTGCCAGCAGTTACGGTAGGGGGGCGACCTACGAGCAGTACTTC. Its translation is CASSYGRGATYEQYF.

This chain connects TRBV7-7 to TRBJ2-3; 8 nucleotides agree with TRBD2. Looked up from germline, CDR1 is SSHAT and CDR2 is FNYEAQ (reference sequence). With 4 bases clipped from V and 8 bases from J, the junction kept 14 bases outside the gene matches. There are 16 residues in the CDR3. The CDR3 sequence is CASSSSPAGVAGTQYF. DNA of the CDR3: TGTGCCAGCAGCTCCTCCCCAGCGGGAGTGGCGGGTACGCAGTATTTT.

V is TRBV7-8 and J is TRBJ2-5, with 12 bases matching TRBD2. This CDR3 is built from 15 residues. CDR1 and CDR2 (germline): SGHVS, FQNEAQ. V shed 5 bases, J shed 4 bases, and the junction held 5 bases outside the gene matches. The CDR3 coding sequence is TGTGCCAGCAGCAGACTAGCGGGAGATCCAGAGACCCAGTACTTC. Amino acid sequence: CASSRLAGDPETQYF. The full variable domain, rest sourced from reference TRBV7-8 and TRBJ2-5, is GAGVSQSPRYKVAKRGQDVALRCDPISGHVSLFWYQQALGQGPEFLTYFQNEAQLDKSGLPSDRFFAERPEGSVSTLKIQRTQQEDSAVYLCASSRLAGDPETQYFGPGTRLLVL.

This rearrangement joins TRBV5-1 to TRBJ2-5; 8 nucleotides agree with TRBD2. J gave up 2 bases and V 4 bases, and 7 bases lay outside the gene matches. The CDR3 is made up of 15 amino acids. Germline assignment: CDR1 SGHRS and CDR2 YFSETQ. The CDR3 nucleotides are TGCGCCAGCAGCAATAGCGGGAACCCACAAGAGACCCAGTACTTC. Encoded protein: CASSNSGNPQETQYF.

V usage is TRBV6-5 and J usage is TRBJ2-7; 8 bases match TRBD2. V was pared by 0 bases and J by 4 bases, with 5 bases of the junction left unmatched. Germline loops: CDR1 MNHEY, CDR2 SVGAGI. The CDR3 length is 15 residues. CDR3 residues: CASSYSISGEYEQYF. In DNA form, the CDR3 reads TGTGCCAGCAGTTACTCGATTAGCGGGGAATACGAGCAGTACTTC.

This clone was counted a single time. The chain has TRBV15 and TRBJ2-5, with a possible D match to TRBD1 (6 bases). CDR1 and CDR2 (germline): LNHNV, YYDKDF (reference sequence). The germline V and J ends were trimmed by 6 bases and 4 bases, with 15 bases remaining between them. The CDR3 spans 14 residues. CDR3 in DNA: TGTGCCACCAGACCGGACAGATACAGAGAGACCCAGTACTTC. It translates to CATRPDRYRETQYF.

The chain combines TRBV19 with TRBJ2-7; no clear D gene. The CDR3 spans 13 residues. Germline V gives CDR1 LNHDA, CDR2 SQIVND (reference sequence). Trimming stripped 7 bases from V and 2 bases from J, with 12 bases between. CDR3 amino acids: CASKPAGPYEQYF. CDR3 DNA sequence: TGTGCCAGTAAGCCCGCAGGCCCCTACGAGCAGTACTTC.